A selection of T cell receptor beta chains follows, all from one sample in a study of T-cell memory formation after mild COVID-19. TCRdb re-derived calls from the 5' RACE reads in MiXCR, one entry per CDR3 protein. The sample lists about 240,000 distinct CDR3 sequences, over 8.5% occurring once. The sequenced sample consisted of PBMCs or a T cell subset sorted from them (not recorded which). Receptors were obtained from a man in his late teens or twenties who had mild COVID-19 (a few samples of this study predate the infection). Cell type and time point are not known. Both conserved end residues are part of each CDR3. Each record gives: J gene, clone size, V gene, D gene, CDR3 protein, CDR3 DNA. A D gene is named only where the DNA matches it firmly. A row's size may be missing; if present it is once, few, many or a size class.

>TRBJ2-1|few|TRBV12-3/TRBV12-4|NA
CASRLQGYNEQFF
TGTGCCAGCAGACTACAGGGCTACAATGAGCAGTTCTTC
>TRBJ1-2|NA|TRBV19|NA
CASTGLGDMRGYTF
TGTGCCAGTACCGGACTGGGGGATATGCGTGGCTACACCTTC
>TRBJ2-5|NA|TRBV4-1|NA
CASSQDTSRETQYF
TGCGCCAGCAGCCAAGATACTAGCAGAGAGACCCAGTACTTC
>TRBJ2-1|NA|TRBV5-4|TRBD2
CASSSVFLGGGTSGVNEQFF
TGTGCCAGCAGCTCGGTATTTTTGGGGGGAGGGACTAGCGGGGTGAATGAGCAGTTCTTC
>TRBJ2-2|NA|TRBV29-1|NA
CSATRGNTGELFF
TGCAGCGCCACGAGGGGGAACACCGGGGAGCTGTTTTTT
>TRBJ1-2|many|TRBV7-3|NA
CASSLDGFLGGYTF
TGTGCCAGCAGCTTGGACGGATTTCTGGGTGGCTACACCTTC
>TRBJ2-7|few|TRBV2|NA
CASRGGVFSYEQYF
TGTGCCAGCAGGGGGGGCGTATTCTCCTACGAGCAGTACTTC
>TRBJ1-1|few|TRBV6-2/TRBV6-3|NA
CASSYDGNTEAFF
TGTGCCAGCAGTTACGATGGGAACACTGAAGCTTTCTTT
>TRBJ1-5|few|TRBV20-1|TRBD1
CSARSGTGPQPQHF
TGCAGTGCTAGGTCCGGGACAGGGCCTCAGCCCCAGCATTTT
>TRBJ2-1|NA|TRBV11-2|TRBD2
CASSLALLAGGIYNEQFF
TGTGCCAGCAGCTTAGCCCTACTAGCGGGGGGAATCTACAATGAGCAGTTCTTC
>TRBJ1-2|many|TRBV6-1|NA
CASIHRGAHGYTF
TGTGCCAGCATTCATCGGGGGGCTCATGGCTACACCTTC
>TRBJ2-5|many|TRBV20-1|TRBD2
CSARDLTSGVETQYF
TGCAGTGCTAGAGATCTGACTAGCGGGGTTGAGACCCAGTACTTC
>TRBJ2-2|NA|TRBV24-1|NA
CATSEVAANTGELFF
TGTGCCACCAGTGAGGTAGCAGCGAACACCGGGGAGCTGTTTTTT
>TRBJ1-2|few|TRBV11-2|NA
CASSSVGSGYTF
TGTGCCAGCAGCTCTGTGGGAAGCGGCTACACCTTC
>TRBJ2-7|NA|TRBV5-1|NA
CASSQQSSSYEQYF
TGCGCCAGCAGCCAGCAAAGCAGCTCCTACGAGCAGTACTTC
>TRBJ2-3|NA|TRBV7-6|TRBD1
CASSSGQGRRSDTQYF
TGTGCCAGCAGCTCGGGACAGGGAAGACGGTCAGATACGCAGTATTTT
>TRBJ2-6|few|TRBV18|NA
CASSPPGSGANVLTF
TGTGCCAGCTCACCACCTGGGTCAGGGGCCAACGTCCTGACTTTC
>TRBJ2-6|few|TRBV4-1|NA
CASRGANVLTF
TGCGCCAGCCGGGGGGCCAACGTCCTGACTTTC
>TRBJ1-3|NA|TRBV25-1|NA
CASSEGGSGNTIYF
TGTGCCAGCAGTGAAGGGGGCTCTGGAAACACCATATATTTT
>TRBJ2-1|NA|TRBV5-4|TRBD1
CASSLAGTGRNEQFF
TGTGCCAGCAGCTTGGCGGGGACAGGGCGGAATGAGCAGTTCTTC
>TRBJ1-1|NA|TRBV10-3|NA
CAISTGSTEAFF
TGTGCCATCAGCACCGGATCCACTGAAGCTTTCTTT
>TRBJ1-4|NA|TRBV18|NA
CASSQRGATEKLFF
TGTGCCAGCTCCCAGCGGGGGGCGACTGAAAAACTGTTTTTT
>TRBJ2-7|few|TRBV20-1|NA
CSARDALGPGEQYF
TGCAGTGCTAGAGACGCCCTTGGACCAGGGGAGCAGTACTTC
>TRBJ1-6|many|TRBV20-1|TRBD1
CSARQGISPLHF
TGCAGTGCTCGACAGGGGATCTCACCCCTCCACTTT
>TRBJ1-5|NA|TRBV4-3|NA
CASSPRPQGSQPQHF
TGCGCCAGCAGCCCCCGTCCCCAGGGAAGCCAGCCCCAGCATTTT
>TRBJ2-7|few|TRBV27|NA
CASSFSGTRYEQYF
TGTGCCAGCAGTTTCTCGGGGACAAGATACGAGCAGTACTTC
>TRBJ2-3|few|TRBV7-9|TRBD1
CASSLNRGVGTDTQYF
TGTGCCAGCAGCTTAAACAGGGGGGTTGGCACAGATACGCAGTATTTT
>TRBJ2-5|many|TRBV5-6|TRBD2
CASSPTSGGGETQYF
TGTGCCAGCAGCCCGACTAGCGGGGGGGGAGAGACCCAGTACTTC
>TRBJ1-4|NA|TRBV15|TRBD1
CATSRTPGQGSNEKLFF
TGTGCCACCAGCAGAACCCCGGGACAGGGTTCGAATGAAAAACTGTTTTTT
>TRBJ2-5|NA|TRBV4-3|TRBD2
CASSRMGLDQETQYF
TGCGCCAGCAGCCGCATGGGACTAGACCAAGAGACCCAGTACTTC
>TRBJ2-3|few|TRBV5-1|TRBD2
CASSFSGGIADTQYF
TGCGCCAGCAGCTTCAGCGGGGGGATCGCAGATACGCAGTATTTT
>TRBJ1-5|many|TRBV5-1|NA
CASSLGAGEDQPQHF
TGCGCCAGCAGCTTGGGGGCAGGGGAGGATCAGCCCCAGCATTTT
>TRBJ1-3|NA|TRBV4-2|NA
CASSQLGSGNTIYF
TGTGCCAGCAGCCAACTAGGGTCTGGAAACACCATATATTTT
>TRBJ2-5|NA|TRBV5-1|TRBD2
CASSLVLAGGQETQYF
TGCGCCAGCAGCTTGGTATTAGCGGGGGGTCAAGAGACCCAGTACTTC
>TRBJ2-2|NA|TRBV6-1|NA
CASSEWRRGELFF
TGTGCCAGCAGTGAATGGCGGCGGGGGGAGCTGTTTTTT
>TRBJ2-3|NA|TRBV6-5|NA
CASSHTRDTQYF
TGTGCCAGCAGTCACACTAGAGATACGCAGTATTTT
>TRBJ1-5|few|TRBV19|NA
CASTIVTAAQPQHF
TGTGCCAGTACGATTGTGACAGCCGCTCAGCCCCAGCATTTT
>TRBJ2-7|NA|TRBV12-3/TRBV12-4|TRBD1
CASSLALRGQGVIEQYF
TGTGCCAGCAGTTTAGCGCTAAGAGGGCAGGGGGTCATAGAGCAGTACTTC
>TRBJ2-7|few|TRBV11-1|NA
CASSTGQLSYEQYF
TGTGCCAGCAGCACCGGACAGCTCTCCTACGAGCAGTACTTC
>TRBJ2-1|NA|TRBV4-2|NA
CASSSGAPSGEQFF
TGTGCCAGCAGCTCGGGGGCCCCATCGGGTGAGCAGTTCTTC
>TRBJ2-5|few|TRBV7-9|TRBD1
CASSVTGRRETQYF
TGTGCCAGCAGCGTGACAGGGCGTCGGGAGACCCAGTACTTC
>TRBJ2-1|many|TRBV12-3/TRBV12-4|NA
CASSLAGGNEQFF
TGCGCCAGCAGCTTGGCCGGGGGAAATGAGCAGTTCTTC
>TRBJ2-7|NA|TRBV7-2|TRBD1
CASSLDRGLYEQYF
TGTGCCAGCAGCTTAGACAGGGGGCTCTACGAGCAGTACTTC
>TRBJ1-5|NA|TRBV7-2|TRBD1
CASSLAAGGPQPQHF
TGTGCCAGCAGCTTAGCGGCAGGGGGGCCTCAGCCCCAGCATTTT
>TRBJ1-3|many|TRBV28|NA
CASGAPRSIYF
TGTGCCAGCGGAGCCCCTCGATCCATATATTTT
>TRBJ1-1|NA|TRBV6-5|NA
CASSYYGIEGVRTEAFF
TGTGCCAGCAGTTACTACGGGATCGAGGGCGTTCGTACTGAAGCTTTCTTT
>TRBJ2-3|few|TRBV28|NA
CASNRAWGTDTQYF
TGTGCCAGCAACAGGGCCTGGGGCACAGATACGCAGTATTTT
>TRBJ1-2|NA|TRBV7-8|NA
CASSLRGVRAQLSYTF
TGTGCCAGCAGCCTACGCGGGGTGCGTGCCCAGTTGAGCTACACCTTC
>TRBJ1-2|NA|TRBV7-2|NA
CASSSSLGGYTF
TGTGCCAGCAGCTCCAGCCTGGGTGGCTACACCTTC
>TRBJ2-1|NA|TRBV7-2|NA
CASSSTRGGHNEQFF
TGTGCCAGCAGCTCTACTAGGGGGGGTCACAATGAGCAGTTCTTC
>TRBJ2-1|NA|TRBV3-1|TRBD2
CASSQGQLANEQFF
TGTGCCAGCAGCCAAGGTCAACTAGCGAATGAGCAGTTCTTC
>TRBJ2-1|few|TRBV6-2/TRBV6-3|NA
CASSPHVGKNEQFF
TGTGCCAGCAGCCCGCACGTGGGGAAAAATGAGCAGTTCTTC
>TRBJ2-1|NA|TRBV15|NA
CATPQRYNEQFF
TGTGCCACTCCGCAGCGTTACAATGAGCAGTTCTTC